The present TCR beta chain was sequenced within a study of blood T cell repertoires in COVID-19 (dated by TCRdb to the early 2020s). With regard to the full study: The collaborator samples originated in the United States, Italy and Spain and spanned the acute and convalescent phases of COVID-19. Samples were obtained from the ongoing ImmuneRACE study (first 160 participants) and from some 1,200 subjects provided by 6 global collaborators. Where available, HLA class I and class II types were obtained from metadata supplied by the sample provider rather than from assay-based typing. The sample metadata nearly always contained a de-identified subject ID, COVID-19 status, age in years and sex. Subjects who had been exposed to COVID-19, were actively infected with it, or had recovered from it provided the deeply sampled blood TCRbeta repertoires that made up the dataset. The material from the prospective study consisted of cDNA or gDNA derived from T cells, B-cell-depleted T cells, or PBMCs. The repertoires were made available in a free public database intended to serve as a resource for research on the immune response to SARS-CoV-2.

The germline V gene supplies CDR1 ENHRY and CDR2 SYGVKD. From the cysteine up to the phenylalanine, the CDR3 has a length of 16 residues. Just the 48-base CDR3 DNA is kept, in frame starting at base 1. V ends up 5 bases short and J 0 bases short, with an unmatched junction base count of 6. The full study reports these points: How much clinical and demographic metadata was included differed by source and by participant, and the metadata was provided uncurated.

Note on this clone: What this receptor recognizes is not known. Within one base of it there is no much larger clone, and no base qualities were kept.

The collaborating institutions used their own protocols to collect whole blood in K2EDTA tubes. For TCRbeta analysis, collaborators shipped samples in one of three forms: frozen whole blood, isolated PBMCs, or DNA extracted from either of those sample types. The immunoSEQ Assay, a bias-controlled multiplex PCR, was used to amplify TCRbeta CDR3 regions from genomic DNA. Regarding the original processing steps: The number of nucleated cells in each sample was estimated by amplification of reference gene primers within the assay. To quantify the absolute abundance of each unique TCRbeta CDR3 rearrangement, sequence reads were collapsed and filtered. Productive Simpson clonality was computed per sample as the square root of Simpson's diversity index over productive rearrangements. What TCRdb holds here is the immuneACCESS table cut down to in-frame rearrangements. Part of the clones is not present; checked against another copy, under half of the missing clones reflect an unresolved V gene, and the others are unexplained. V and J calls and clone size follow that table, whereas D and trimming were derived from the DNA. The sample has 35,000 to 45,000 clones on record, around 90% of them singletons. The ten largest clones capture 7.2% of the sample.

The chain is encoded by TRBV10-3 joined to TRBJ2-3; 9 central nucleotides agree with TRBD2. The receptor comes from a human donor in a cohort sampled during active COVID-19. The sequenced sample consisted of peripheral blood. At the DNA level, the sequence is TGTGCCATCAGTATGACTAGCGGTACTAGCACAGATACGCAGTATTTT. It specifies CAISMTSGTSTDTQYF.